Below are 9 T cell receptor beta chains sequenced from a single sample in a study of regulatory T cells in long-lasting Graves disease. The time point was: newly diagnosed GD, antithyroid drugs for less than 3 months. PBMCs provided the RNA from which the TCR library was made. The TCR beta library used iRepertoire HTBI primers with Arm-PCR amplification of CDR3. Each CDR3 protein is one row after TCRdb ran MiXCR on the multiplex PCR reads. The sample yields 200,000 to 250,000 distinct CDR3 sequences, around 20% seen once. The same sample was also used in a study of T cells in Graves' hyperthyroidism and ophthalmopathy.

Sequencing used peripheral blood mononuclear cells (PBMCs), obtained at new diagnosis, from a patient treated with antithyroid drugs. Every receptor here comes from a woman aged 30 to 39 with Graves disease.

Ten or more counts support this clonotype. The chain uses TRBV12-3 or TRBV12-4 and TRBJ2-3, with 10 bases lining up with TRBD1. Trimming at V came to 8 bases and at J to 3 bases, leaving 5 bases not matched to a gene. This CDR3 has 14 amino acids. The CDR3 DNA reads TGTGCCAGCGAGACAGGGGGCCATACAGATACGCAGTATTTT. It codes for CASETGGHTDTQYF.

The sample holds many counts of this clonotype. The V and J genes are TRBV7-8 and TRBJ2-1, with D perhaps TRBD1 (6 bases). CDR1 is SGHVS and CDR2 is FQNEAQ in the germline V gene. There are 14 residues in the CDR3. V was pared by 7 bases and J by 1 base, with 11 bases between. The CDR3 sequence is CASIGTPSYNEQFF. The CDR3 nucleotides read TGTGCCAGCATCGGGACACCTTCCTACAATGAGCAGTTCTTC.

This clonotype was found a few times. This chain connects TRBV27 to TRBJ1-2, with D maybe TRBD1 (6 bases). The CDR3 has 18 residues. The germline V gene has CDR1 MNHEY and CDR2 SMNVEV (reference sequence). Trimming cost V 0 bases and J 4 bases, with 21 bases left between them. The CDR3 DNA reads as TGTGCCAGCAGTTTATCCGCTCCCCAATTAACAGGGAGCTATGGCTACACCTTC. As protein: CASSLSAPQLTGSYGYTF.

The sample holds many counts of this clonotype. The chain carries TRBV7-3 and TRBJ2-1; 9 nucleotides align to TRBD2. Germline CDR1 and CDR2: SGHTA and FQGTGA. V shed 1 base and J 6 bases; nucleotides not matched to a gene: 4. The length of the CDR3 is 15 residues. CDR3 DNA: TGTGCCAGCAGCTTAATGGCGGGGGGGGCCAATGAGCAGTTCTTC. Translating gives CASSLMAGGANEQFF.

This clonotype was picked up many times. The chain is built from TRBV12-5 and TRBJ2-2; possible D gene TRBD2, 6 bases. This CDR3 contains 18 residues. Germline V gene sequence: CDR1 LGHNT, CDR2 FRNRAP. Trimming left V 2 bases short and J 1 base short, with 17 bases between. The chain's CDR3 is CASGLSVTSGGNTGELFF. CDR3 coding DNA: TGTGCTAGTGGTTTGTCCGTGACTAGTGGCGGGAACACCGGGGAGCTGTTTTTT.

This chain connects TRBV13 to TRBJ2-7, with 10 bases that match TRBD2. The J segment lost 1 base and the V segment lost 2 bases, leaving 5 bases of the junction unmatched. The CDR3 contains 16 residues. Germline loops: CDR1 PRHDT, CDR2 FYEKMQ (reference sequence). In DNA form, the CDR3 reads TGTGCCAGCAGCTTAATGACTAGCGGGTTGTCCTACGAGCAGTACTTC. Residues: CASSLMTSGLSYEQYF. Variable domain in full (rest from reference TRBV13 and TRBJ2-7): AAGVIQSPRHLIKEKRETATLKCYPIPRHDTVYWYQQGPGQDPQFLISFYEKMQSDKGSIPDRFSAQQFSDYHSELNMSSLELGDSALYFCASSLMTSGLSYEQYFGPGTRLTVT.

This clonotype has at least ten counts. V is TRBV12-3 or TRBV12-4 and J is TRBJ2-2; 10 bases are shared with TRBD1. Trimming at V came to 3 bases and at J to 5 bases, leaving 6 bases not matched to a gene. There are 16 residues in the CDR3. The CDR3: CASSFRGQGVTGELFF. The DNA for the CDR3 is TGTGCCAGCAGTTTTCGCGGACAGGGGGTTACCGGGGAGCTGTTTTTT.

This clonotype appeared many times. The chain is built from TRBV24-1 and TRBJ2-2, with D possibly called TRBD1 or TRBD2 (6 bases each). The V and J ends lost 4 bases and 6 bases respectively, with 20 bases between them. There are 17 residues in the CDR3. The germline V gene encodes CDR1 KGHDR and CDR2 SFDVKD. Written as DNA, the CDR3 is TGTGCCACCAGTGACCCGAGGGGGGCCCAGTTTGCCGGGGAGCTGTTTTTT. Its translation: CATSDPRGAQFAGELFF.

This clonotype came up many times. The chain employs TRBV7-8 and TRBJ2-2; 8 nucleotides line up with TRBD2. The CDR3 is 17 residues long. The V gene's germline CDR1 is SGHVS and CDR2 FQNEAQ. Trimming cost V 4 bases and J 0 bases; bases outside gene matches: 7. Written as DNA, the CDR3 is TGTGCCAGCAGCTATCCACTAGCGGTCGCGAACACCGGGGAGCTGTTTTTT. Translated: CASSYPLAVANTGELFF. The full variable domain, with the rest looked up from reference TRBV7-8 and TRBJ2-2, is GAGVSQSPRYKVAKRGQDVALRCDPISGHVSLFWYQQALGQGPEFLTYFQNEAQLDKSGLPSDRFFAERPEGSVSTLKIQRTQQEDSAVYLCASSYPLAVANTGELFFGEGSRLTVL.